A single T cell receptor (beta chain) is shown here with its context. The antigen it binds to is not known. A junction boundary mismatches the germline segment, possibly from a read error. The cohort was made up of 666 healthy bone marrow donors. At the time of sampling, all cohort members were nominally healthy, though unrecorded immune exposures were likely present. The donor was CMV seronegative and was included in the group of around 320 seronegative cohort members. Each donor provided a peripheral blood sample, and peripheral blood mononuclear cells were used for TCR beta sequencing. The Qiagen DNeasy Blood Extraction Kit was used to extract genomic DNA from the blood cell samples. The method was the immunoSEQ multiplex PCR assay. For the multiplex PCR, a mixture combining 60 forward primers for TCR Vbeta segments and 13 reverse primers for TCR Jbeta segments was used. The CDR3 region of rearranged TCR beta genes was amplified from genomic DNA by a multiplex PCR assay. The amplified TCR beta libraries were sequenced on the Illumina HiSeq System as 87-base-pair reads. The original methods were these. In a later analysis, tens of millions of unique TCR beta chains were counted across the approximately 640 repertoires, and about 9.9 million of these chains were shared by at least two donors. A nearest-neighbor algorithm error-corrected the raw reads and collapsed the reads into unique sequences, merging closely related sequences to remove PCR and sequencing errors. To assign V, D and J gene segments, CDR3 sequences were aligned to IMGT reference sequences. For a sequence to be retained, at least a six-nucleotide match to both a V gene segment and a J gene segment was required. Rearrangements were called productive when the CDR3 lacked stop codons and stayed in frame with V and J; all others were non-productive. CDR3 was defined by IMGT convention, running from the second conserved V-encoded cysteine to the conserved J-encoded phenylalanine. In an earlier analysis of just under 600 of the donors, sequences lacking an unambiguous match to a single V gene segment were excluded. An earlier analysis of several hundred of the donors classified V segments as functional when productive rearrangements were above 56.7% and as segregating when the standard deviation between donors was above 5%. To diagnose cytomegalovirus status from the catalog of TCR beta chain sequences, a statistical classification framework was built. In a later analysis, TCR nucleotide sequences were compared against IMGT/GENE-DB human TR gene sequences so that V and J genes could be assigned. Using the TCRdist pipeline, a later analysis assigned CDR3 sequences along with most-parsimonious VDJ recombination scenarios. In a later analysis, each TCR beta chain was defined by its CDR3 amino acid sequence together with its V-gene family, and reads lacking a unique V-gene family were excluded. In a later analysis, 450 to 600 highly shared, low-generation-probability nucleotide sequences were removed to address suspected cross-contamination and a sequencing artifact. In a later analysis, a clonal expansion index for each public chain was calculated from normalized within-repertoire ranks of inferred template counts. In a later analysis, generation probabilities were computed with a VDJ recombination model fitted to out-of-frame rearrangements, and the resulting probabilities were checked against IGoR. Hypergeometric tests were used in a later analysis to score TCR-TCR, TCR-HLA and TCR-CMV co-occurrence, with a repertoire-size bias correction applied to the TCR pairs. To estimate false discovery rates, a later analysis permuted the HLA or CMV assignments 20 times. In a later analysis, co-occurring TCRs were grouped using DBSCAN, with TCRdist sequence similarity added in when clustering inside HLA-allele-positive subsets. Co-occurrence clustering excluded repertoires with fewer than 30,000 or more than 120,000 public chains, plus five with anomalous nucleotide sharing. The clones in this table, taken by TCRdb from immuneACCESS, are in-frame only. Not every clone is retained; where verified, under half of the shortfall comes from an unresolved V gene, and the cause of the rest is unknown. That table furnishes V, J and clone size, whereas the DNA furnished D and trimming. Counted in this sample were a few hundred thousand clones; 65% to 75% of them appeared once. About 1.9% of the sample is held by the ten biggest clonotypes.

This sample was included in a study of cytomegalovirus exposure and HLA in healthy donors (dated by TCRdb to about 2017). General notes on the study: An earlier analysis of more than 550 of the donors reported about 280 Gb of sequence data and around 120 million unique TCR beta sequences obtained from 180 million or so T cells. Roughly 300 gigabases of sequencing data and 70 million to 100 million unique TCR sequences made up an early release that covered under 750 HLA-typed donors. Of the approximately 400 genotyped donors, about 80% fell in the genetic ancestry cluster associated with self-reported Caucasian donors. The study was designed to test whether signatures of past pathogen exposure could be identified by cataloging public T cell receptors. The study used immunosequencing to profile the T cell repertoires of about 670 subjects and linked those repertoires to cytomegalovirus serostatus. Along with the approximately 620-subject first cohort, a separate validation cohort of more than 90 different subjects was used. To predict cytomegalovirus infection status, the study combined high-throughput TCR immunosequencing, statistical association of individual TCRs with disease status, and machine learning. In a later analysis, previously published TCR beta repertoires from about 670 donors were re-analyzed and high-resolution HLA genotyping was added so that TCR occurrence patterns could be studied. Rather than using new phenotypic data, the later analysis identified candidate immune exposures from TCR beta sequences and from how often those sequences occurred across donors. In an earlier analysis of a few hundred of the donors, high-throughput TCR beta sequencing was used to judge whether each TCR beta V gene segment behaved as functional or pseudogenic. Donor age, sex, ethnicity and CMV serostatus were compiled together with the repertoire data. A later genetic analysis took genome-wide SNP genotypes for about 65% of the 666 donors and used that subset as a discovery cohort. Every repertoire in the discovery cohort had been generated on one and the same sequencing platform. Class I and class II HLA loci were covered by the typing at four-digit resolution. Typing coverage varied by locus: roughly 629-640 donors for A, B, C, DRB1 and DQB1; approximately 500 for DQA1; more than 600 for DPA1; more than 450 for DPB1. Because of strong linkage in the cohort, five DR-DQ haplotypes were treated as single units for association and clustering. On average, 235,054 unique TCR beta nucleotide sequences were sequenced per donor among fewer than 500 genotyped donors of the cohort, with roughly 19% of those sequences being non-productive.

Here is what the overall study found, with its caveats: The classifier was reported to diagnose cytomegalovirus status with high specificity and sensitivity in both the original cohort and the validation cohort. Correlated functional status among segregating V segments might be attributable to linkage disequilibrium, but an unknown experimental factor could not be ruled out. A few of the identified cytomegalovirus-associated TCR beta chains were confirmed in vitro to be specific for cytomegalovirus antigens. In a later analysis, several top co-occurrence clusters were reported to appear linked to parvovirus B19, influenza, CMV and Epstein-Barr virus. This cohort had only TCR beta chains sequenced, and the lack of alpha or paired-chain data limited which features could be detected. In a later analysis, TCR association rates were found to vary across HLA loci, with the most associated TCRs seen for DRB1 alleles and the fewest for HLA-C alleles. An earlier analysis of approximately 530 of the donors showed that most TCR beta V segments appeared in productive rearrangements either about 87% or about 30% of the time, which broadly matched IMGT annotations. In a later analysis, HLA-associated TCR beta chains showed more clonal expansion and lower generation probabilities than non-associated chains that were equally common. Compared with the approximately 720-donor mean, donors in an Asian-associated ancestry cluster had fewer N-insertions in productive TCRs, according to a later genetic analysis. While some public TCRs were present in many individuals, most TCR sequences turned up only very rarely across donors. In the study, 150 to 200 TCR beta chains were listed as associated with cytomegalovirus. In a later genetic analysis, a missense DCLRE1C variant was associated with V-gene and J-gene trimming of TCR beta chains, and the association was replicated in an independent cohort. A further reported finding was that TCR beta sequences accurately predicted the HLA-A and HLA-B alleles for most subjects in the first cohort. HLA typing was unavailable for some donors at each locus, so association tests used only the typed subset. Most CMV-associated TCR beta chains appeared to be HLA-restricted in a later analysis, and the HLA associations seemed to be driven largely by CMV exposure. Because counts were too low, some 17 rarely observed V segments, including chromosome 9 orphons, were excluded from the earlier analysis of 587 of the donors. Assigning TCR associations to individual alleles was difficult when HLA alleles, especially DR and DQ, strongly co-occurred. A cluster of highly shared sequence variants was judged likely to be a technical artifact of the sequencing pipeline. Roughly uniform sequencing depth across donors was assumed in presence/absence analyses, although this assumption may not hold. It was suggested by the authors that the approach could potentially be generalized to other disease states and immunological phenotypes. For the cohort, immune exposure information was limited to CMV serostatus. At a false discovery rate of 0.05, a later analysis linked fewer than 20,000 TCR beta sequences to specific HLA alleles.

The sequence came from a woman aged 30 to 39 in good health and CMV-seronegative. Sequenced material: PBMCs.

The DNA sequence follows: TGTGCTAGCAGCCCAAGCCGGACTAGCGCCCCAGATACGCAGTATTTT. This codes for CASSPSRTSAPDTQYF. This chain is built from TRBV7-7 and TRBJ2-3, with 9 bases aligning to TRBD2. Per the germline V gene (reference sequence), SSHAT is the CDR1 and FNYEAQ is the CDR2. From cysteine to phenylalanine, the CDR3 is 16 amino acids long. Here the CDR3 DNA is all that survives: 48 bases in frame from base 1.